This T cell receptor (beta chain) was sequenced during a study of blood T cells in healthy people across ages. Germline assignment: CDR1 SQVTM and CDR2 ANQGSEA. CDR3 length equals 12 residues. A second PCR of 7 to 11 cycles used a sample-barcoded 5' primer and a J-beta primer mix. With 12 random nucleotides, a template-switch adaptor tagged each individual cDNA molecule. TCRdb reprocessed the 5' RACE reads via MiXCR and lists one record per CDR3 protein. Among hundreds of thousands of distinct CDR3 sequences, just under 25% were seen once, and the ten largest hold roughly 9%. There are a few counts of this clonotype. Its cognate antigen is unknown. At one end the junction does not follow the germline gene, possibly because of a read error. Study-level results: With naive T cell percentage, TCR beta diversity showed a strong correlation.

Separately, the same data were catalogued under a study of T cells of mothers and their children. That source reports: Second-PCR amplification with M1S added sample barcodes and 2-4 random nucleotides. Per mother, over 8 million TCR beta CDR3 reads were obtained; per child, around 2.9 million.

The chain uses TRBV29-1 and TRBJ2-5, with a tentative D call TRBD1 (5 bases). This TCR was recovered from a boy younger than 18 in good health. Sequences were obtained from blood. CDR3 in DNA: TGCAGCGTTGAGACAGACGGAGAGACCCTGTACTTC. The encoded protein is CSVETDGETLYF.